The T cell receptor beta chain under discussion was sequenced for a study of T cell repertoires in cytomegalovirus infection. On the study more broadly: It can be stated that public TCR beta signatures indicated CMV infection as well as a matching HLA type.

V dropped 8 bases and J dropped 10 bases, with 15 bases sitting between them. Per the germline V gene, CDR1 is SEHNR and CDR2 is FQNEAQ (reference sequence). This CDR3 has 12 amino acids. This clonotype was detected ten times or more. What it binds is unknown. TCRdb redid the calling of the reads with MiXCR, one entry per CDR3 protein. The sample records approximately 500,000 distinct CDR3 sequences, about a quarter being singletons. Findings and limits, study-wide: HLA-C-restricted, CMV-specific TCR beta clonotypes were dominant ex vivo. Summed frequency of shared TCR beta families picked out CMV carriers who also had the relevant HLA.

The sequence came from a human donor in good health (CMV status not recorded). Some clones in this sample may be carry-over from other donors' samples. The chain joins TRBV7-9 to TRBJ2-1, with D perhaps given as TRBD1 or TRBD2 (6 bases each). The sequenced sample was PBMCs. The CDR3 here is CASSRGGGEQFF. CDR3 DNA: TGTGCCAGCTCAAGAGGGGGAGGCGAGCAGTTCTTC. Full variable domain (remainder filled in from reference TRBV7-9 and TRBJ2-1): DTGVSQNPRHKITKRGQNVTFRCDPISEHNRLYWYRQTLGQGPEFLTYFQNEAQLEKSRLLSDRFSAERPKGSFSTLEIQRTEQGDSAMYLCASSRGGGEQFFGPGTRLTVL.